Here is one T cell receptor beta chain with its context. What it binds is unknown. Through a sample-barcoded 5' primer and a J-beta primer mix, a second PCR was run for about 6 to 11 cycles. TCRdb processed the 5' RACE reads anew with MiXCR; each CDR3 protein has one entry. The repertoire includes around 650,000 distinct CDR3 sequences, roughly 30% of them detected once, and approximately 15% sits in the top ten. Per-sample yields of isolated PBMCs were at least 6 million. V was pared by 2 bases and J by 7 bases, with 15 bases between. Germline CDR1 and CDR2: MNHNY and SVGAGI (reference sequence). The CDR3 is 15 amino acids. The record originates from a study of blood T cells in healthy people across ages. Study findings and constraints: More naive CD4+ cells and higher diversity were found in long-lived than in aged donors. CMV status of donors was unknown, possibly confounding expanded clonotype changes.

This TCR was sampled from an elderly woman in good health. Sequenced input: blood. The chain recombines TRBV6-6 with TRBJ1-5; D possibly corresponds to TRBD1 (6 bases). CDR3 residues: CASSYDSGAEQPQHF. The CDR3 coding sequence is TGTGCCAGCAGTTACGATTCAGGGGCCGAGCAGCCCCAGCATTTT.